The source of this T cell receptor beta chain is a study of blood T cell repertoires in COVID-19 (dated by TCRdb to the early 2020s). Concerning the study at large: Samples covering the acute and convalescent phases of COVID-19 were provided by collaborators in the United States, Italy and Spain. Deeply sampled blood TCRbeta repertoires from subjects exposed to, actively infected with, or recovered from COVID-19 were included in the dataset. Where available, HLA class I and class II types were taken from metadata supplied by the sample provider and were not determined by assay-based typing. The repertoires were released in a freely available public database meant as a resource for research on the immune response to SARS-CoV-2. The prospective study material was composed of cDNA or gDNA derived from T cells, B-cell-depleted T cells, or PBMCs. A de-identified subject ID, COVID-19 status, age in years and sex were almost always included in the sample metadata. The samples were drawn from the first 160 participants of the ongoing ImmuneRACE study and from 1,200 or so subjects provided by 6 global collaborators. Overall study results and their limits: The amount of clinical and demographic metadata varied by source and participant and was provided uncurated.

In the germline V gene, CDR1 corresponds to WSHSY and CDR2 to SAAADI. From the cysteine through the phenylalanine, the CDR3 covers 12 amino acids. Kept here is only the CDR3 DNA, which spans 36 bases and is read in frame from base 1. V is pared back by 7 bases and J by 10 bases, with 14 bases lying between the germline termini. Enrolling through a virtual design, the prospective study's participants ranged in age from roughly 18 to 89 years and lived across roughly 23 United States geographic areas. In the prospective study, cohorts were assigned on the basis of participant-reported clinical history obtained from a screening survey and a study questionnaire. For ImmuneRACE Cohort 3, a participant was defined as recovered based on two consecutive negative NP/OP PCR tests, clearance by a healthcare professional, or resolution of symptoms. Mobile phlebotomists in the prospective study collected whole blood, serum and a nasopharyngeal or oropharyngeal swab from every participant. Prospective study participants could optionally give additional blood draws and questionnaires over an approximately two-month period. Before DNA extraction, blood samples from the prospective study were shipped at room temperature or frozen.

Of note for this clone: Which antigen it targets is not known. One base away there is no much larger clone; base qualities are not given.

TCRbeta CDR3 regions were amplified from genomic DNA by means of the immunoSEQ Assay, a bias-controlled multiplex PCR. The paper's processing steps were these. The number of nucleated cells in each sample was estimated from the amplification of reference gene primers within the assay. Sequence reads were collapsed and filtered to measure the absolute abundance of every unique TCRbeta CDR3 rearrangement. For each sample, productive Simpson clonality was calculated as the square root of Simpson's diversity index across productive rearrangements. This is the immuneACCESS table as TCRdb keeps it, with only in-frame sequences that have V and J called. A part of the clones is gone; compared with another copy, unresolved V genes explain less than half, and the rest is unexplained. V, J and clone size reflect that table, while D and trimming were determined from the DNA. The sample table shows a few hundred thousand clones, and roughly four fifths are seen once. Clones ranked in the top ten supply roughly 8.7% of the sample.

Sequencing input: PBMCs or T cells enriched from blood (not recorded which). The source of this sequence is a man aged 40-55 years who had recovered from COVID-19. The chain uses TRBV10-2 and TRBJ1-5, and the D gene may be TRBD1, 6 bases matching. The CDR3 has the sequence CASTLQGQPQHF. The DNA sequence is as follows: TGCGCCAGCACTCTACAGGGTCAACCCCAGCATTTT.